This T cell receptor (beta chain) was captured in a study of blood T cell repertoires in COVID-19. Sequenced by immunoSEQ multiplex PCR; TCRdb stores in-frame clones only, minus some. This repertoire shows about 51,000 clones, more than 70% found once; its top ten account for 3.5% to 4.5%. The CDR3 runs 12 residues. Looked up from germline, CDR1 is LGHDT and CDR2 is YNNKEL (reference sequence). Trimming cost V 4 bases and J 14 bases, with 15 bases left between them. This sequence joins TRBV3-1 (or the pseudogene TRBV3-2) and TRBJ2-1, with D possibly matching TRBD1 (5 bases). The sequence was collected from a man aged 80 or over with active COVID-19. The sample taken for sequencing was peripheral blood. In DNA, the CDR3 is TGTGCCAGCAGCCGGGCAAGGGGTCCTAAGTTCTTC. Protein sequence: CASSRARGPKFF.